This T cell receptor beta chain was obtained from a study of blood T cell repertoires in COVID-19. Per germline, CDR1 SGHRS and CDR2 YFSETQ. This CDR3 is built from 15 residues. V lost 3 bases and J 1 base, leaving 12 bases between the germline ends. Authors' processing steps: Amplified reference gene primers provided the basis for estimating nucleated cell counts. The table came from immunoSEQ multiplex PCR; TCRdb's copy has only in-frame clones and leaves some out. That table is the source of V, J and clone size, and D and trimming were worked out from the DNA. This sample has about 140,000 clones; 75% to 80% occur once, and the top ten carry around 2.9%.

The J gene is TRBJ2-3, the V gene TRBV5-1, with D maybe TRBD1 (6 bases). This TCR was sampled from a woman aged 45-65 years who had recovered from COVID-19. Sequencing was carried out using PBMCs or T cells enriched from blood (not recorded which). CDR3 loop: CASSYDPGGTDTQYF. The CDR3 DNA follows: TGCGCCAGCAGCTACGACCCAGGGGGCACAGATACGCAGTATTTT. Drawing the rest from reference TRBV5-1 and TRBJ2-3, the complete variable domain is KAGVTQTPRYLIKTRGQQVTLSCSPISGHRSVSWYQQTPGQGLQFLFEYFSETQRNKGNFPGRFSGRQFSNSRSEMNVSTLELGDSALYLCASSYDPGGTDTQYFGPGTRLTVL.